These 8 T cell receptor beta chains came from one sample sequenced in a study of shared clonotypes between healthy human individuals. The repertoire was sequenced with immunoSEQ multiplex PCR; TCRdb's copy has only in-frame clones and lacks some. The sample lists some 300,000 clones, less than 75% seen once, with roughly 10% in the top ten. Sequenced input: memory CD4+ T cells sorted from blood. Subset reported: CD45RA-negative fraction. Every receptor here comes from a man aged 25 to 40 in good health.

The rearrangement joins TRBV28 to TRBJ2-3; 8 bases fit TRBD1. This CDR3 spans 15 amino acids. CDR1 is MDHEN and CDR2 is SYDVKM in the germline V gene. With V trimmed by 6 bases and J by 1 base, 6 bases remained unmatched. The CDR3 region is CASRSGGAGTDTQYF. CDR3 DNA: TGTGCCAGCAGATCAGGGGGCGCGGGCACAGATACGCAGTATTTT.

The table lists this clone with a count of one. The chain couples TRBV19 to TRBJ2-1, with D hard to call. Trimming cost V 6 bases and J 4 bases, with 10 bases left between them. CDR3 length: 13 residues. CDR1 is LNHDA, CDR2 SQIVND, per germline (reference sequence). CDR3 region: CASRVGGYNEQFF. In nucleotides, the CDR3 is TGTGCCAGTAGGGTCGGCGGTTACAATGAGCAGTTCTTC.

The CDR3: CSVGHRQGNTEAFF. Here the CDR3 DNA reads TGCAGCGTTGGCCACAGACAGGGCAACACTGAAGCTTTCTTT. The chain joins TRBV29-1 to TRBJ1-1, with 7 positions matching TRBD1. The germline CDR1 and CDR2 sequences are SQVTM and ANQGSEA. The J segment lost 2 bases and the V segment lost 4 bases, leaving 7 bases of the junction unmatched. The CDR3 is 14 amino acids.

This clone has only one observation. The chain carries TRBV7-6 and TRBJ1-3; D remains unclear. The CDR3 is 16 amino acids. V dropped 8 bases and J dropped 4 bases, with 21 bases sitting between them. Germline V gene sequence: CDR1 SGHVS, CDR2 FNYEAQ. DNA of the CDR3: TGTGCCAGCGGATACCAATCGGGCAGTTCGGGAAACACCATATATTTT. This translates into CASGYQSGSSGNTIYF.

A single count supports this clone. V usage is TRBV29-1 and J usage is TRBJ2-2; D perhaps matches TRBD1 (6 bases). Trimming shortened V by 7 bases and J by 6 bases, and 12 bases separated the two germline ends. The germline V gene encodes CDR1 SQVTM and CDR2 ANQGSEA. The CDR3 loop spans 12 amino acids. The CDR3 loop reads CSAGEGAGELFF. The CDR3 nucleotides read TGCAGCGCCGGAGAGGGGGCCGGGGAGCTGTTTTTT.

The chain uses TRBV12-2 and TRBJ2-3; the table's D call of TRBD2 was not tested on the DNA. TRBV12-2 is described as a pseudogene. The CDR3 runs 19 residues. The CDR3 DNA reads TGTGCAAGTCGCTTAAATATCACCCGGACCCCGGGGTCCACAGATACGCAGTATTTT. This encodes CASRLNITRTPGSTDTQYF.

The chain employs TRBV9 and TRBJ2-2, with D unresolved. V lost 3 bases to trimming and J lost 0 bases, with 12 bases between them. CDR3 size: 16 residues. Germline V gene sequence: CDR1 SGDLS, CDR2 YYNGEE. CDR3 protein: CASSATRWANTGELFF. The CDR3, as DNA: TGTGCCAGCAGCGCCACCCGTTGGGCGAACACCGGGGAGCTGTTTTTT.

This rearrangement joins TRBV18 to TRBJ2-7, with D tentatively TRBD2 (6 bases). The germline V and J ends were trimmed by 3 bases and 2 bases, with 14 bases remaining between them. The CDR3 is 15 residues long. The V gene's germline CDR1 is KGHSH and CDR2 LQKENI. The CDR3 coding sequence is TGTGCCAGCTCACCTTGGACTAATACGCCCTACGAGCAGTACTTC. This codes for CASSPWTNTPYEQYF.